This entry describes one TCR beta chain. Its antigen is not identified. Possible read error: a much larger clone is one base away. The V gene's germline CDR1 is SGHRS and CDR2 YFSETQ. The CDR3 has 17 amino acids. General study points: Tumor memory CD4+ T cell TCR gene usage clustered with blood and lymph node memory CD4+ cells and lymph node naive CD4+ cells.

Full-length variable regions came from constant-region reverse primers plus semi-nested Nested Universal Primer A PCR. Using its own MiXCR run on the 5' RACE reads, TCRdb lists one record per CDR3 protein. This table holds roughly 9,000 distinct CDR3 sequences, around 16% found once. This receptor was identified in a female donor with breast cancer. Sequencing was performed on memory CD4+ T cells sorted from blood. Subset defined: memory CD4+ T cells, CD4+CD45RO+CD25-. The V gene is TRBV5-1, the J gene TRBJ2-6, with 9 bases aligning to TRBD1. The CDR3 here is CASSPGTGFSGTNVLTF. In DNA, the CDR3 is TGCGCCAGCAGCCCCGGGACAGGGTTTTCTGGGACCAACGTCCTGACTTTC.